This TCR beta chain was recorded in a study of blood T cell repertoires in COVID-19. The overall study: The origin of the acute and convalescent COVID-19 samples was the United States, Italy and Spain.

There are 14 residues in the CDR3. The germline V and J ends were trimmed by 4 bases and 2 bases, with 10 bases remaining between them. In germline, CDR1 is KGHSH, CDR2 LQKENI. Sequenced by immunoSEQ multiplex PCR; TCRdb stores in-frame clones only, minus some. This table has 200,000 to 300,000 clones, roughly 86% appearing once. All enrollees were about 18 to 89 years old and from roughly 26 US areas. In assigning cohorts, the study relied on participant-reported clinical history. In Cohort 3, a recovered donor had either two negative PCRs, clearance, or symptom resolution. The receptor comes from a young woman who had recovered from COVID-19. The sample was PBMCs or T cells enriched from blood (not recorded which). The V call is TRBV18, the J call TRBJ2-3, with a weak D call TRBD2 (5 bases). The CDR3 region has the DNA TGTGCCAGCTCACTGTTCGGGGACACAGATACGCAGTATTTT. The encoded protein is CASSLFGDTDTQYF.